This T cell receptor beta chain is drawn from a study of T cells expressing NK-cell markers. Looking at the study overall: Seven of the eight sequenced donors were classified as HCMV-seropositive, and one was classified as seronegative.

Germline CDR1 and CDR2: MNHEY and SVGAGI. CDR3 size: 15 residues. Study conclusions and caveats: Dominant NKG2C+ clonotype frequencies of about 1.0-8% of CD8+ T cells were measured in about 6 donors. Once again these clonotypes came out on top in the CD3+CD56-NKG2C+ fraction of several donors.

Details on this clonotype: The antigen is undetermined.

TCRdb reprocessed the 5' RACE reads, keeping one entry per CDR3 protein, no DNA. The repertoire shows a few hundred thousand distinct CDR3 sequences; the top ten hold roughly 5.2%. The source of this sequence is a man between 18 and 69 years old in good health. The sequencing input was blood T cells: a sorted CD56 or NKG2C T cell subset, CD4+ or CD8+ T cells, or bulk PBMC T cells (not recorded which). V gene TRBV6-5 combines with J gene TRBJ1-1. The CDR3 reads CASSYYDLDGAEAFF.